This T cell receptor (beta chain) emerged from a study of early T cells in non-severe SARS-CoV-2 infection. Study information: The authors sequenced bulk RNA from unsorted whole blood, leaving chains unpaired. Whole-study results and caveats: VDJdb matches were skewed toward anti-spike CD8 T cell responses.

In the library, individual cDNA molecules carried attached unique molecular identifiers. One entry per CDR3 protein, called by TCRdb with MiXCR from the 5' RACE reads. The sample contains about 77,000 distinct CDR3 sequences, 8.5% to 10% of which appear only once. This clonotype appeared many times. The antigen is unknown. CDR3 size: 16 residues. J lost 2 bases, V lost 4 bases, and 6 bases had no gene match. The germline CDR1 and CDR2 sequences are SGHRS and YFSETQ. V usage is TRBV5-1 and J usage is TRBJ2-3, with 11 bases matching TRBD2. The sequencing input was whole blood. The receptor's source is an adult who was a healthcare worker with PCR-confirmed SARS-CoV-2 infection or an uninfected control (not recorded which). The CDR3 here is CASSTGTSGVTDTQYF. The CDR3 nucleotides are TGCGCCAGCAGCACGGGGACTAGCGGAGTCACAGATACGCAGTATTTT.